Listed below are T cell receptor beta chains from one sample, sequenced in a study of blood T cell repertoires in COVID-19. Assay used: immunoSEQ multiplex PCR; TCRdb lists only in-frame clones, some missing. This table holds some 150,000 clones, roughly 84% found once. Specimen: peripheral blood. The receptors derive from a human donor with acute or convalescent COVID-19. The donor label of this sample is uncertain. Both conserved end residues are part of each CDR3.

v_gene: TRBV14
j_gene: TRBJ1-1
CDR3aa: CASSQVRGAPLMNTEAFF

v_gene: TRBV6-5
j_gene: TRBJ2-1
CDR3aa: CASSPLAGSFVRFF

v_gene: TRBV3-1/TRBV3-2
j_gene: TRBJ1-3
CDR3aa: CASSQVLPGNTIYF

v_gene: TRBV9
j_gene: TRBJ1-3
CDR3aa: CASSFSVSGNTIYF

v_gene: TRBV19
j_gene: TRBJ2-1
CDR3aa: CASTLVSGSGNEQFF

v_gene: TRBV19
j_gene: TRBJ2-1
CDR3aa: CASSIRLAGLDEQFF

v_gene: TRBV6-5
j_gene: TRBJ1-4
CDR3aa: CASTERGSGKLFF

v_gene: TRBV11-2
j_gene: TRBJ1-6
CDR3aa: CASSPPTGGSQSPLHF

v_gene: TRBV5-6
j_gene: TRBJ1-1
CDR3aa: CASSLGQKNTEAFF

v_gene: TRBV3-1/TRBV3-2
j_gene: TRBJ2-7
CDR3aa: CASGGAGLGPYEQYF

v_gene: TRBV18
j_gene: TRBJ2-7
CDR3aa: CASSPLRDYEQYF

v_gene: TRBV11-2
j_gene: TRBJ2-5
CDR3aa: CASSLGRQGAGETQYF

v_gene: TRBV6-5
j_gene: TRBJ2-5
CDR3aa: CASSSRTSGIQETQYF

v_gene: TRBV6-5
j_gene: TRBJ1-5
CDR3aa: CASSPGQSNQPQHF

v_gene: TRBV7-6
j_gene: TRBJ1-3
CDR3aa: CASSRAGPSGNTIYF

v_gene: TRBV25-1
j_gene: TRBJ1-6
CDR3aa: CASSASATIRNSPLHF

v_gene: TRBV5-1
j_gene: TRBJ1-4
CDR3aa: CASSLGANEKLFF

v_gene: TRBV7-3
j_gene: TRBJ2-7
CDR3aa: CASSLGTAVGSYEQYF

v_gene: TRBV5-1
j_gene: TRBJ1-5
CDR3aa: CAEGGSCNQPQHF

v_gene: TRBV7-9
j_gene: TRBJ1-4
CDR3aa: CASSLDSVEKLFF

v_gene: TRBV28
j_gene: TRBJ2-1
CDR3aa: CASSPRGLRYNEQFF

v_gene: TRBV19
j_gene: TRBJ2-1
CDR3aa: CASSIRLNNEQFF

v_gene: TRBV3-1/TRBV3-2
j_gene: TRBJ2-2
CDR3aa: CASSPRTSGELANTGELFF

v_gene: TRBV9
j_gene: TRBJ2-2
CDR3aa: CASSAQSTTGELFF

v_gene: TRBV5-1
j_gene: TRBJ1-2
CDR3aa: CASKGSGHYGYTF

v_gene: TRBV6-6
j_gene: TRBJ2-7
CDR3aa: CASSSQTYEQYF

v_gene: TRBV6-6
j_gene: TRBJ2-7
CDR3aa: CASSYSSSYEQYF

v_gene: TRBV30
j_gene: TRBJ1-3
CDR3aa: CALEGADGNTIYF

v_gene: TRBV5-6
j_gene: TRBJ2-7
CDR3aa: CASVIAGSYEQYF

v_gene: TRBV5-1
j_gene: TRBJ2-3
CDR3aa: CASSPAGLSSTDTQYF

v_gene: TRBV6-5
j_gene: TRBJ1-1
CDR3aa: CASSGVGVNTEAFF

v_gene: TRBV7-9
j_gene: TRBJ2-3
CDR3aa: CASSLYRGGTDTQYF

v_gene: TRBV19
j_gene: TRBJ1-2
CDR3aa: CASSTAPTGVYGYTF

v_gene: TRBV30
j_gene: TRBJ2-7
CDR3aa: CAWSRGTYEQYF

v_gene: TRBV18
j_gene: TRBJ1-6
CDR3aa: CASSPFPPGESPLHF

v_gene: TRBV30
j_gene: TRBJ1-2
CDR3aa: CAWRARGRANYGYTF

v_gene: TRBV5-1
j_gene: TRBJ2-1
CDR3aa: CASSLASGSGDEQFF